This T cell receptor beta chain was obtained from a study of OX40 agonist ivuxolimab in advanced cancers. Study-wide context: The patients got ivuxolimab, which is an agonistic anti-OX40 (CD134) antibody.

General study points: There were, on average, more expanded clones in CD8+ T cells than in CD4+.

Produced via immunoSEQ multiplex PCR; TCRdb's table is partial and in-frame only. The top ten clones hold approximately 10% of a sample with roughly 65,000 clones, 90% of them seen once. Unmatched junction bases numbered 8, after V lost 7 bases and J lost 6 bases. The CDR3 length is 14 residues. Germline-derived CDR1 and CDR2 are MDHEN and SYDVKM. In the case of this clone: Its antigen is as yet unknown.

This clonotype was obtained from an adult with an advanced solid tumor such as melanoma, head and neck, liver or kidney cancer. The V call is TRBV28, the J call TRBJ2-7; 11 nucleotides line up with TRBD1. The starting material was CD4+ or CD8+ T cells sorted from blood, obtained in a trial of the OX40 agonist ivuxolimab. The CDR3 DNA sequence: TGTGCCAGCATCCCCGGGACAGGGGGGCGCGAGCAGTACTTC. Its protein is CASIPGTGGREQYF.